This T cell receptor (beta chain) was recorded in a study of identical twins. Germline V gene lookup returns CDR1 DFQATT and CDR2 SNEGSKA (reference sequence). With 4 bases clipped from V and 4 bases from J, the junction kept 5 bases outside the gene matches. CDR3 length equals 13 residues. TCRdb passed the 5' RACE reads through MiXCR, listing each CDR3 protein once. This table holds 1.5 million or so distinct CDR3 sequences, roughly a third found once. The source material was cord blood. The TCR originated in a newborn girl in good health. This chain links TRBV20-1 with TRBJ2-5; 8 nucleotides line up with TRBD2. The CDR3 DNA reads TGCAGTGCTACCGGGACTAGTTCAGAGACCCAGTACTTC. Protein product: CSATGTSSETQYF.